One sample yielded the 14 T cell receptor beta chains listed below, sequenced in a study of T-cell reconstitution after alpha-beta-depleted transplantation in children. Unique molecular identifiers featured in how the TCRbeta library was prepared. One entry per CDR3 protein results from TCRdb running MiXCR on the PCR reads. The sample records hundreds of thousands of distinct CDR3 sequences, roughly 13% being singletons. The specimen comprised PBMCs, sampled before TCRalphabeta/CD19-depleted stem cell transplant. These receptors originate from a girl aged 2 to 10 with congenital amegakaryocytic thrombocytopenia, due to receive a stem cell transplant.

Ten or more counts support this clonotype. This sequence joins TRBV20-1 and TRBJ2-2; 9 nucleotides match TRBD2. Germline CDR1 is DFQATT and CDR2 is SNEGSKA (reference sequence). The V and J ends lost 6 bases and 4 bases, in that order; junction bases with no gene match: 9. The CDR3 spans 15 residues. As DNA, the CDR3 is TGCAGTGCCCACGACGGCGGGAGGGGCACCGGGGAGCTGTTTTTT. Translated, it gives CSAHDGGRGTGELFF.

The chain joins TRBV12-3 or TRBV12-4 to TRBJ2-1; D unclear. This CDR3 is 18 amino acids long. Deletions cut 3 bases from V and 1 base from J, with 19 bases between. For the CDR3, the DNA is TGTGCCAGCAGTTTGGCTCCTGAGCCCACACCTTCCTACAATGAGCAGTTCTTC. Protein product: CASSLAPEPTPSYNEQFF.

This clonotype was seen ten or more times. This chain connects TRBV28 to TRBJ2-2; TRBD1 matches at 10 bases. This CDR3 is built from 19 residues. Germline V gene sequence: CDR1 MDHEN, CDR2 SYDVKM. The V and J ends lost 1 base and 2 bases, in that order; junction bases with no gene match: 10. CDR3 sequence: CASSLYSLGTGANTGELFF. The CDR3 nucleotides read TGTGCCAGCAGTTTATATTCCCTAGGGACAGGGGCCAACACCGGGGAGCTGTTTTTT.

The sample holds a few counts of this clonotype. This chain uses TRBV20-1 with TRBJ2-3; D tentatively fits TRBD1 or TRBD2 (5 bases each). CDR1 is DFQATT, CDR2 SNEGSKA, per germline (reference sequence). The CDR3 has 17 residues. Trimming removed 0 bases at V and 3 bases at J, with 19 bases between. The CDR3 DNA is TGCAGTGCTAGAGAGCCGATCACGAGGGGCCCTACAGATACGCAGTATTTT. It yields the protein CSAREPITRGPTDTQYF.

The V gene is TRBV27, the J gene TRBJ2-1; D is perhaps TRBD1 (6 bases). The CDR3 runs 13 residues. V was trimmed by 6 bases and J by 6 bases, leaving 12 bases between them. Germline loops: CDR1 MNHEY, CDR2 SMNVEV (reference sequence). The CDR3 is CASSFRGGNEQFF. In DNA form, the CDR3 reads TGTGCCAGCAGCTTTCGAGGGGGCAATGAGCAGTTCTTC.

This clonotype has at least ten counts. This sequence joins TRBV20-1 and TRBJ2-1, with TRBD2 identical over 10 bases. V gave up 3 bases and J gave up 0 bases; unmatched junction bases: 2. Germline loops: CDR1 DFQATT, CDR2 SNEGSKA (reference sequence). The CDR3 contains 15 residues. The DNA of the CDR3 is TGCAGTGCTAGGTCTAGCGGGAGCTCCTACAATGAGCAGTTCTTC. Translated, it gives CSARSSGSSYNEQFF.

This clonotype was picked up a small number of times. The chain employs TRBV24-1 and TRBJ2-1; D unclear. The CDR3 extends over 19 amino acids. The germline V gene encodes CDR1 KGHDR and CDR2 SFDVKD. Trimming shortened V by 1 base and J by 4 bases, and 22 bases separated the two germline ends. As DNA, the CDR3 is TGTGCCACCAGTGATTTAGGGATTGCAAGGATCCCACCTTACAATGAGCAGTTCTTC. This sequence encodes CATSDLGIARIPPYNEQFF.

This clonotype showed up just a few times. This sequence joins TRBV14 and TRBJ2-1, with 10 bases aligning to TRBD2. After removal of 3 bases from V and 5 bases from J, the junction contained 13 bases not matched to a gene. The CDR3 covers 18 residues. CDR1 is SGHDN, CDR2 FVKESK, per germline. The chain's CDR3 is CASSHPLPTSGADNEQFF. For the CDR3, the DNA is TGTGCCAGCAGCCATCCACTCCCTACTAGCGGGGCGGACAATGAGCAGTTCTTC. The full variable domain, in which reference TRBV14 and TRBJ2-1 provide the parts outside the CDR3, is EAGVTQFPSHSVIEKGQTVTLRCDPISGHDNLYWYRRVMGKEIKFLLHFVKESKQDESGMPNNRFLAERTGGTYSTLKVQPAELEDSGVYFCASSHPLPTSGADNEQFFGPGTRLTVL.

This clonotype came up a few times. This chain connects TRBV20-1 to TRBJ2-1, with D maybe TRBD2 (7 bases). CDR3 size: 15 residues. Germline CDR1 reads DFQATT; CDR2 reads SNEGSKA (reference sequence). V lost 1 base to trimming and J lost 9 bases, with 19 bases between them. This CDR3 is CSARGGGPRPGEQFF. CDR3 in DNA: TGCAGTGCTAGAGGGGGGGGGCCCCGACCCGGTGAGCAGTTCTTC.

This clonotype came up a few times. V usage is TRBV5-1 and J usage is TRBJ2-2; maybe TRBD2 (6 bases). This CDR3 spans 14 amino acids. The germline V and J ends were trimmed by 7 bases and 7 bases, with 17 bases remaining between them. Germline assignment: CDR1 SGHRS and CDR2 YFSETQ. The CDR3 bases are TGCGCCAGCTGGGGGACTCCTTGGGACGGGGAGCTGTTTTTT. Encoded protein: CASWGTPWDGELFF.

This chain connects TRBV5-1 to TRBJ2-2; the D is unclear. V was cut by 0 bases and J by 5 bases, with 11 bases left in between. From germline, CDR1 is SGHRS and CDR2 YFSETQ. The length of the CDR3 is 15 residues. The CDR3 DNA is TGCGCCAGCAGCTTGGGCTCGGTTGATACCGGGGAGCTGTTTTTT. The encoded protein is CASSLGSVDTGELFF.

This clonotype has ten or more counts. The rearrangement uses TRBV28 and TRBJ2-7; D uncertain. The CDR3 consists of 16 residues. The germline gives CDR1 MDHEN, CDR2 SYDVKM. V lost 6 bases and J 3 bases, leaving 21 bases between the germline ends. The CDR3 is CASSTTLQGMSYEQYF. CDR3 coding DNA: TGTGCCAGCAGCACAACCCTTCAAGGCATGAGCTACGAGCAGTACTTC.

The V and J genes are TRBV7-6 and TRBJ1-5; D might be TRBD1 (5 bases). V lost 5 bases and J 7 bases, leaving 12 bases between the germline ends. The CDR3 extends over 13 amino acids. Germline values: CDR1 SGHVS, CDR2 FNYEAQ. CDR3 in amino acids: CASSPDGAQPQHF. The DNA for the CDR3 is TGTGCCAGCAGCCCTGACGGGGCCCAGCCCCAGCATTTT. The full variable domain, in which reference TRBV7-6 and TRBJ1-5 provide the parts outside the CDR3, is GAGVSQSPRYKVTKRGQDVALRCDPISGHVSLYWYRQALGQGPEFLTYFNYEAQQDKSGLPNDRFSAERPEGSISTLTIQRTEQRDSAMYRCASSPDGAQPQHFGDGTRLSIL.

A remark on this clonotype: One base away lies a much larger clone, so this may be a sequencing read error. The chain is built from TRBV2 and TRBJ2-5; D perhaps matches TRBD2 (6 bases). Per the germline V gene, CDR1 is SNHLY and CDR2 is FYNNEI. The CDR3 consists of 17 residues. In nucleotides, the CDR3 is TGTCCCAGCAGTGAAGCGGAGGGGAGTTCGTACCAAGAGACCCAGTACTTC. Encoded protein: CPSSEAEGSSYQETQYF.